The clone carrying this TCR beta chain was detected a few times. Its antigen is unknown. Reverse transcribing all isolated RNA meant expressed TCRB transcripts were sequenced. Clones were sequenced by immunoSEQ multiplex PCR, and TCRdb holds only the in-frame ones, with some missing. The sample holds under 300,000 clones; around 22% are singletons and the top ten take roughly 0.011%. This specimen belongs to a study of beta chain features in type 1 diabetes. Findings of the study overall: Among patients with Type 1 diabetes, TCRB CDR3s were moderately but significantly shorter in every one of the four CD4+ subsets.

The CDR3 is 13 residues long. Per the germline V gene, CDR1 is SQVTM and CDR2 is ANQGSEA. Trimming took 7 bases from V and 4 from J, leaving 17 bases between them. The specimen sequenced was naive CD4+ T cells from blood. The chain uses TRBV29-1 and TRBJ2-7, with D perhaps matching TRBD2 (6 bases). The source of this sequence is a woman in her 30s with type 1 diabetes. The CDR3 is CSGRDSSSYEQYF. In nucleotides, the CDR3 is TGCAGCGGGCGGGACTCAAGCTCTTACGAGCAGTACTTC.